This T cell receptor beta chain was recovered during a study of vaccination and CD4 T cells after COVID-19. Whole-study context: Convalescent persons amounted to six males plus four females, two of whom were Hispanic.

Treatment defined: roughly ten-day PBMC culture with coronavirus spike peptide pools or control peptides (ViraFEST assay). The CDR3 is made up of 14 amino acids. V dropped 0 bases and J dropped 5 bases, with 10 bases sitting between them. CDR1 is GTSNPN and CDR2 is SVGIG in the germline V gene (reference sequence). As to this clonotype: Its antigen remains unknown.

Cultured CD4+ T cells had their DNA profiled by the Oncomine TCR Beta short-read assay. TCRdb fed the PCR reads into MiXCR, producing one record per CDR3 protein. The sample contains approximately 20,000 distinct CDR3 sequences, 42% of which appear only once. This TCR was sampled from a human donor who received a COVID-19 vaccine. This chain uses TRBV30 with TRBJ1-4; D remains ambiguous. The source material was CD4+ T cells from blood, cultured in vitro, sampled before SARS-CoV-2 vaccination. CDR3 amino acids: CAWSVRRRNEKLFF. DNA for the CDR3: TGTGCCTGGAGTGTACGACGGAGGAATGAAAAACTGTTTTTT.